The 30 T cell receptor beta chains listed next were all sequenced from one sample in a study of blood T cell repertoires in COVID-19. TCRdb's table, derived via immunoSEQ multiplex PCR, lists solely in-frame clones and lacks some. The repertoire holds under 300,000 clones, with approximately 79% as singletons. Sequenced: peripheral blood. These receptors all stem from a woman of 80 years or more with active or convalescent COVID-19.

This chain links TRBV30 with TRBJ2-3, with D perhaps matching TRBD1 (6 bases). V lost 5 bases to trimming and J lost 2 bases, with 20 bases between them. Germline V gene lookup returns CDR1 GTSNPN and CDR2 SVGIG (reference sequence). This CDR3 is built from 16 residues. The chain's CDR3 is CAWGWSQGRSTDTQYF. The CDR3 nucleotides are TGTGCCTGGGGGTGGTCACAGGGTAGGTCCACAGATACGCAGTATTTT.

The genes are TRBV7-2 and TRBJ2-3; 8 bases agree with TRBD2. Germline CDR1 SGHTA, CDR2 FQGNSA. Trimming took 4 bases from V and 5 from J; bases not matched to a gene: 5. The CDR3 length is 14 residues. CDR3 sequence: CASSSNGGGDTQYF. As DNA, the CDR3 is TGTGCCAGCAGCTCAAACGGGGGGGGAGATACGCAGTATTTT.

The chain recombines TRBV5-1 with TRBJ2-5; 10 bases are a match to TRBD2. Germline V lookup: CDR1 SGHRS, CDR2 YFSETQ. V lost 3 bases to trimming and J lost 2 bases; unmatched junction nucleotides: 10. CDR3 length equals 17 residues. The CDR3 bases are TGCGCCAGCAGCTCCATTCCGACTAGCGGGCCGCAAGAGACCCAGTACTTC. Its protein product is CASSSIPTSGPQETQYF.

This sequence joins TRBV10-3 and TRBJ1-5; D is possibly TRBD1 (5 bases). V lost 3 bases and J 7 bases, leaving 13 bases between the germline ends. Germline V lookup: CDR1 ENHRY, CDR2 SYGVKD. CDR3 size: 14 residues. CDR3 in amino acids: CAISDGQGYQPQHF. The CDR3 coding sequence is TGTGCCATCAGTGACGGGCAGGGCTACCAGCCCCAGCATTTT.

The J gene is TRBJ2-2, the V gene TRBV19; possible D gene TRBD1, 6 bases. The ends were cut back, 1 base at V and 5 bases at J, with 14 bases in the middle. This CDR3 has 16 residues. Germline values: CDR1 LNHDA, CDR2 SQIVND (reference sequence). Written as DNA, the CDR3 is TGTGCCAGTAGTATAGTTCAGGGGCGCGGGACCGGGGAGCTGTTTTTT. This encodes CASSIVQGRGTGELFF.

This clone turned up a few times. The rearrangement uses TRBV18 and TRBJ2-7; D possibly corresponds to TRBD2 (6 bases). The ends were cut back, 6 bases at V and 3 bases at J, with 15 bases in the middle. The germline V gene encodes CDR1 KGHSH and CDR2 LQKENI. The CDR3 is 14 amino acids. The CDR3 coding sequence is TGTGCCAGCTCCCGGGGGACCGAAGGCTACGAGCAGTACTTC. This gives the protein CASSRGTEGYEQYF.

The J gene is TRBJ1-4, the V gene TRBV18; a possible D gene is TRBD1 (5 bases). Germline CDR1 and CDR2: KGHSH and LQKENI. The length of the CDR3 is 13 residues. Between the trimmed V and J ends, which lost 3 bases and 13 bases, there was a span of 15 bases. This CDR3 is CASSPQPQATLFF. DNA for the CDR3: TGTGCCAGCTCACCCCAACCACAGGCCACACTGTTTTTT.

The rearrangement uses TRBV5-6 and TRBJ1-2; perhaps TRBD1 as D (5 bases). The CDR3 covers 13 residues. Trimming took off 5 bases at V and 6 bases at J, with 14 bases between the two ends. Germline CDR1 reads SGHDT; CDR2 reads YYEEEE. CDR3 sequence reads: CASSQAVGDGYTF. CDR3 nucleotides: TGTGCCAGCAGTCAAGCCGTAGGGGATGGCTACACCTTC. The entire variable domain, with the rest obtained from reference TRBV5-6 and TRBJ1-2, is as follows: DAGVTQSPTHLIKTRGQQVTLRCSPKSGHDTVSWYQQALGQGPQFIFQYYEEEERQRGNFPDRFSGHQFPNYSSELNVNALLLGDSALYLCASSQAVGDGYTFGSGTRLTVV.

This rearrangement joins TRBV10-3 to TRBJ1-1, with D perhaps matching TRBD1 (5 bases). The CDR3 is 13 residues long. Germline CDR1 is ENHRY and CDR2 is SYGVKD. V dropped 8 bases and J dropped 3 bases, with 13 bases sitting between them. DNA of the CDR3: TGTGCCATCGCCCGGCAGGGCGACACTGAAGCTTTCTTT. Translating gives CAIARQGDTEAFF.

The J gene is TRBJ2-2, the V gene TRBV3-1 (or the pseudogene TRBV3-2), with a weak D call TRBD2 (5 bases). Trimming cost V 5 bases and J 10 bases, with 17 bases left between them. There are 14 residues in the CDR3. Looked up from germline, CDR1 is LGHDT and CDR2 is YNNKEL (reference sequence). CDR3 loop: CASSSLALREELFF. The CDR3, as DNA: TGTGCCAGCAGCTCCCTGGCTCTGAGGGAGGAGCTGTTTTTT.

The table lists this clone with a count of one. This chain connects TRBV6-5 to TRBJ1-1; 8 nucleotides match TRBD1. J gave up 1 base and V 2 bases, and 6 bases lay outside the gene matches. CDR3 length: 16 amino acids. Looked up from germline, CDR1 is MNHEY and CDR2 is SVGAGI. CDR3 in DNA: TGTGCCAGCAGTTACACCCCGGGGACAGGGAACACTGAAGCTTTCTTT. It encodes CASSYTPGTGNTEAFF.

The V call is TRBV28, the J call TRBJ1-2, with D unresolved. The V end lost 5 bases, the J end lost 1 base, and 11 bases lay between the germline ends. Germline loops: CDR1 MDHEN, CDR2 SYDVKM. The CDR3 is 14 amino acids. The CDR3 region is CASSTYPLNYGYTF. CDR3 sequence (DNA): TGTGCCAGCAGTACTTACCCGCTTAACTATGGCTACACCTTC.

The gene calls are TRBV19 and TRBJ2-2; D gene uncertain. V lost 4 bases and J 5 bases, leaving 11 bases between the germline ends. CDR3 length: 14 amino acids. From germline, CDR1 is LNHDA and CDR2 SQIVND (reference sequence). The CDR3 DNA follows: TGTGCCAGTAGTACTGGGCCTTTGACCGGGGAGCTGTTTTTT. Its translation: CASSTGPLTGELFF.

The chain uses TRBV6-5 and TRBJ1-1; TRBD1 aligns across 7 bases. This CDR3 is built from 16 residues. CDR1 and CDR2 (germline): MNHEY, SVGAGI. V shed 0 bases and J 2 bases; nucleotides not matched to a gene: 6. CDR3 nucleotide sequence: TGTGCCAGCAGTTACTCGTCGGGGACAGTTAACACTGAAGCTTTCTTT. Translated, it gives CASSYSSGTVNTEAFF.

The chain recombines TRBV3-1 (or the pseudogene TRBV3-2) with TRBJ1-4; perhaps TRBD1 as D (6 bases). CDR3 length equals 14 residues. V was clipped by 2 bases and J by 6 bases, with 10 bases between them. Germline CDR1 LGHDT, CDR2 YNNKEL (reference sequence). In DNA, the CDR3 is TGTGCCAGCAGCCAACAGGGGAGGGATGAAAAACTGTTTTTT. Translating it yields CASSQQGRDEKLFF.

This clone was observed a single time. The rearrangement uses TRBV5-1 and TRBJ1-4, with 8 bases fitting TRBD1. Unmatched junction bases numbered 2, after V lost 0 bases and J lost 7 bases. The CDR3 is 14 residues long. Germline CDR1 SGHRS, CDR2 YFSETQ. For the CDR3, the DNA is TGCGCCAGCAGCTTGGCACAGGGGGGTGAAAAACTGTTTTTT. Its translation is CASSLAQGGEKLFF. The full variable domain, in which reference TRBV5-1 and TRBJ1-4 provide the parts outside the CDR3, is KAGVTQTPRYLIKTRGQQVTLSCSPISGHRSVSWYQQTPGQGLQFLFEYFSETQRNKGNFPGRFSGRQFSNSRSEMNVSTLELGDSALYLCASSLAQGGEKLFFGSGTQLSVL.

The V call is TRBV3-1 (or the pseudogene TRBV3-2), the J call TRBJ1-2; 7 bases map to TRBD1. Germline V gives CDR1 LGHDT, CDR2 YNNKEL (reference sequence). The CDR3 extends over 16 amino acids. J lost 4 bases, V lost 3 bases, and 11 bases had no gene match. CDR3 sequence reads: CASSQLTGAPIYGYTF. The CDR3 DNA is TGTGCCAGCAGCCAGCTCACAGGGGCCCCAATCTATGGCTACACCTTC.

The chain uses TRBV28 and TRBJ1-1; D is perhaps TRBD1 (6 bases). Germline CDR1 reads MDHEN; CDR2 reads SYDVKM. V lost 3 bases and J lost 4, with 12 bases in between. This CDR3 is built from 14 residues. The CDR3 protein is CASSLGGPVTEAFF. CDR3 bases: TGTGCCAGCAGTTTGGGGGGGCCGGTCACTGAAGCTTTCTTT.

The CDR3 nucleotides are TGTGCCAGCAGCTTACGACAGGGGGCCGGGACAGGGGTCTACGAGCAGTACTTC. Protein sequence: CASSLRQGAGTGVYEQYF. V gene TRBV11-2 combines with J gene TRBJ2-7; TRBD1 matches at 10 bases. Losses at the gene ends were 2 bases for V and 3 bases for J; bases not matched to a gene: 13. The CDR3 consists of 18 residues. Per germline, CDR1 SGHAT and CDR2 FQNNGV.

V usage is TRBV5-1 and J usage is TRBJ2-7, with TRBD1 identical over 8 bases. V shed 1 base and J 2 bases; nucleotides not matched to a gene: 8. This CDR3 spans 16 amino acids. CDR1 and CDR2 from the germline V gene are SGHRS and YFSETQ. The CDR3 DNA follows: TGCGCCAGCAGCTTGAACGTGGACAGGGCTCCCTACGAGCAGTACTTC. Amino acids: CASSLNVDRAPYEQYF.

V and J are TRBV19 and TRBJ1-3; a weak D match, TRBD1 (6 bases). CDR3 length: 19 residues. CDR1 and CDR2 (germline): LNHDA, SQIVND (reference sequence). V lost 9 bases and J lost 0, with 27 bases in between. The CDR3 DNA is TGTGCCAGCACCCGTGATCCTACCGGGACATCCATCTCTGGAAACACCATATATTTT. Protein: CASTRDPTGTSISGNTIYF.

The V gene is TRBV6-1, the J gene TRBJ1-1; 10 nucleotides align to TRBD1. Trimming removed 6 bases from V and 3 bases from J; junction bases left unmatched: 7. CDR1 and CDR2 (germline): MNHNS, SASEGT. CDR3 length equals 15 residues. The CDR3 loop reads CASRRAGTGDTEAFF. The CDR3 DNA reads TGTGCCAGCAGGCGTGCCGGGACAGGGGACACTGAAGCTTTCTTT.

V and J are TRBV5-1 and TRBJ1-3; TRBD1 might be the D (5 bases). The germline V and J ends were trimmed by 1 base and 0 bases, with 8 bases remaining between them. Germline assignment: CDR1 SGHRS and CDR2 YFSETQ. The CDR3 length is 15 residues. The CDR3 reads CASSLTGSSGNTIYF. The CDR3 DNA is TGCGCCAGCAGCTTGACAGGCAGCTCTGGAAACACCATATATTTT.

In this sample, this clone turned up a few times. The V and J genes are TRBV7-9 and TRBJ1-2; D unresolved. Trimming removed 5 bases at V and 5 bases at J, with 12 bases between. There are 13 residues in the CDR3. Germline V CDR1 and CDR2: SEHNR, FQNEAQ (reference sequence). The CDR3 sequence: CASSRGPGYGYTF. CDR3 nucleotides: TGTGCCAGCAGCCGCGGTCCGGGATATGGCTACACCTTC.

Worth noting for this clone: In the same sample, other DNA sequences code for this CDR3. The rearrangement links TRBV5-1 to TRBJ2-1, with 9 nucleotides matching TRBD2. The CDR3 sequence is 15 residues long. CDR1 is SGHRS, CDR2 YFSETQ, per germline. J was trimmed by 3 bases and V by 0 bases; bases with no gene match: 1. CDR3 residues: CASSLGLADYNEQFF. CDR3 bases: TGCGCCAGCAGCTTGGGACTAGCGGACTACAATGAGCAGTTCTTC.

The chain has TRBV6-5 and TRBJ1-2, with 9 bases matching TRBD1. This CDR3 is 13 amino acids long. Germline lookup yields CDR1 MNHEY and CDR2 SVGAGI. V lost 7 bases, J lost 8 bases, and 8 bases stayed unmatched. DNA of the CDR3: TGTGCCAGCATTCTACAGGGGGCGGACGGCTACACCTTC. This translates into CASILQGADGYTF.

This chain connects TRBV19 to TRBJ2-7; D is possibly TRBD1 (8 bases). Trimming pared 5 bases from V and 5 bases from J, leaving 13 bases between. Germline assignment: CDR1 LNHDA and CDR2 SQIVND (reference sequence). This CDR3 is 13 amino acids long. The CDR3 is CASSGQGGNEQYF. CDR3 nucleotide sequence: TGTGCCAGTAGTGGACAGGGAGGGAACGAGCAGTACTTC.

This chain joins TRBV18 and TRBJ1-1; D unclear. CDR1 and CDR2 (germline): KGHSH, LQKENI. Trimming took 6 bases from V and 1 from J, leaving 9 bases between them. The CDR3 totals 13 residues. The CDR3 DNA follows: TGTGCCAGCTCCTTGGCTAGGAACACTGAAGCTTTCTTT. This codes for CASSLARNTEAFF.

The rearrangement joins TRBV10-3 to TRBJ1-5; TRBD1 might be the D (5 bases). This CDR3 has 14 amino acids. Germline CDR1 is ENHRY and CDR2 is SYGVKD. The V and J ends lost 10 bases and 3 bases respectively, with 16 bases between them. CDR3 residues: CASATEPYNQPQHF. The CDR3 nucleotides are TGTGCCAGCGCGACAGAACCATACAATCAGCCCCAGCATTTT.

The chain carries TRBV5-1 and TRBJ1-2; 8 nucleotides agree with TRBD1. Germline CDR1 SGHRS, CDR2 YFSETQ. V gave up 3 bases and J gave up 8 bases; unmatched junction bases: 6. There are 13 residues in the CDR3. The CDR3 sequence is CASSSTGVDGYTF. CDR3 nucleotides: TGCGCCAGCAGCTCGACAGGGGTTGACGGCTACACCTTC.